Here is one T cell receptor beta chain with its context. MiXCR, applied by TCRdb to the PCR reads, yields one record per CDR3 protein. The data hold hundreds of thousands of distinct CDR3 sequences, with around 25% observed a single time. Germline V CDR1 and CDR2: SGHDN, FVKESK. The J segment lost 5 bases and the V segment lost 5 bases, leaving 12 bases of the junction unmatched. CDR3 size: 16 residues. This entry is derived from a study of molecular identifiers for immune sequencing clone quantification. The sequence came from a human donor in good health. Some libraries in this study had Jurkat cell RNA spiked in. The rearrangement joins TRBV14 to TRBJ2-7; 10 positions match TRBD2. The sequenced sample consisted of naive CD8+ T cells from blood, with Jurkat cell RNA spiked in. Documented subset: FACS-sorted CD8+CD4-CCR7+CD45RA+ naive T cells. The chain's CDR3 is CASSEILAGRSNEQYF. CDR3 nucleotides: TGTGCCAGCAGCGAAATACTAGCGGGAAGATCGAACGAGCAGTACTTC.